The sequence of this TCR beta chain was determined in a study of T cell changes during pregnancy in multiple sclerosis. Sequencing was performed with immunoSEQ multiplex PCR; in TCRdb, only in-frame clones are kept and a portion is missing. The sample yields 75,000 to 100,000 clones, roughly 91% seen once. This clone showed up just a few times. The CDR3 spans 14 residues. Looked up from germline, CDR1 is LNHDA and CDR2 is SQIVND (reference sequence). After removal of 6 bases from V and 3 bases from J, the junction contained 6 bases not matched to a gene. The V and J genes are TRBV19 and TRBJ1-1, with TRBD1 identical over 8 bases. The sequence came from a female donor in good health, enrolled as a control in a pregnancy study. The sequencing used peripheral blood, collected after pregnancy. The CDR3 reads CASRQGAKDTEAFF. CDR3 nucleotide sequence: TGTGCCAGTAGGCAGGGGGCTAAGGACACTGAAGCTTTCTTT.